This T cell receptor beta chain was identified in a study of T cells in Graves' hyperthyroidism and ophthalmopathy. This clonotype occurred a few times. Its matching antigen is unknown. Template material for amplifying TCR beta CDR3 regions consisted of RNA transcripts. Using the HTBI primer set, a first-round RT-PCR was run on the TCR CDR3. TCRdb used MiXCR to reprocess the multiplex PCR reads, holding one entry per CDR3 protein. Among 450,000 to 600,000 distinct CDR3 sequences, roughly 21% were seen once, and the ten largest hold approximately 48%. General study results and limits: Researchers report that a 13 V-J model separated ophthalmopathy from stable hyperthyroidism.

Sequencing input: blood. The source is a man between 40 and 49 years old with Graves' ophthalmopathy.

Here the CDR3 reads CASSLSLSGNTIYF. CDR3 nucleotide sequence: TGTGCCAGCAGCCTCTCTCTCAGCGGAAACACCATATATTTT. This chain connects TRBV3-1 to TRBJ1-3; unclear D gene. V was shortened by 4 bases and J by 4 bases, with 11 bases between the two germline ends. CDR3 length: 14 amino acids. CDR1 and CDR2 (germline): LGHDT, YNNKEL (reference sequence). The variable domain in full, with the rest retrieved from reference TRBV3-1 and TRBJ1-3, is DTAVSQTPKYLVTQMGNDKSIKCEQNLGHDTMYWYKQDSKKFLKIMFSYNNKELIINETVPNRFSPKSPDKAHLNLHINSLELGDSAVYFCASSLSLSGNTIYFGEGSWLTVV.